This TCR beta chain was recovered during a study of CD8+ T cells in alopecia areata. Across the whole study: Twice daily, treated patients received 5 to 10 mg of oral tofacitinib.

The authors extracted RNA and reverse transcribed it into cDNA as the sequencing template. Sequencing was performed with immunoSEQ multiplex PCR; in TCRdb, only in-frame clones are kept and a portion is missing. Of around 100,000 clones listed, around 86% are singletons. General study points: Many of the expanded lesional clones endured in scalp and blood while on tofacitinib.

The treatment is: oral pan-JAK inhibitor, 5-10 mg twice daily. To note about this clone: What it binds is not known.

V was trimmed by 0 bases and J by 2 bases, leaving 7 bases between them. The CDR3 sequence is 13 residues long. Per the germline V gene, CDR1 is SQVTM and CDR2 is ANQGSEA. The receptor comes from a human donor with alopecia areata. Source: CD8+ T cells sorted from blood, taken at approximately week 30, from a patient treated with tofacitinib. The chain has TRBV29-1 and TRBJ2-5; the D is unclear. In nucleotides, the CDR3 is TGCAGCGTTGAAGAAGGGATACAAGAGACCCAGTACTTC. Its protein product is CSVEEGIQETQYF.